Shown below are 8 T cell receptor beta chains from a single sample sequenced in a study of T cells in Graves' hyperthyroidism and ophthalmopathy. TCR beta CDR3 regions were amplified from RNA. RT-PCR in the first round (using the HTBI primer set) targeted the TCR CDR3. TCRdb re-analysed the multiplex PCR reads in MiXCR, keeping a single row per CDR3 protein. Among hundreds of thousands of distinct CDR3 sequences, roughly 15% were seen once, and the ten largest hold approximately 4.3%. The sample comprised blood. The receptor set was obtained from a woman aged 40 to 49 with Graves' ophthalmopathy.

This clonotype was counted at least ten times. The chain couples TRBV6-1 to TRBJ1-2, with D perhaps TRBD1 (6 bases). CDR1 is MNHNS and CDR2 is SASEGT in the germline V gene. The CDR3 spans 12 residues. V dropped 7 bases and J dropped 8 bases, with 14 bases sitting between them. The CDR3 DNA sequence: TGTGCCAGCACCGGGGGGCAGCAAGGCTACACCTTC. It translates to CASTGGQQGYTF.

In its sample, this clonotype was seen many times. The CDR3 region has the DNA TGCAGCGCCGGGACAGACTATGGCTACACCTTC. Its translation: CSAGTDYGYTF. This chain joins TRBV29-1 and TRBJ1-2, with 7 bases aligning to TRBD1. This CDR3 is built from 11 residues. The junction had 2 bases not matched to a gene; V was cut back by 7 bases and J by 3 bases. In germline, CDR1 is SQVTM, CDR2 ANQGSEA.

The sample holds many counts of this clonotype. V is TRBV12-3 or TRBV12-4 and J is TRBJ2-7, with D tentatively TRBD1 or TRBD2 (5 bases each). Trimming cost V 6 bases and J 2 bases, with 11 bases left between them. The CDR3 consists of 13 residues. The CDR3 nucleotides are TGTGCCAGCAGCCCCGGGGCCGCCTACGAGCAGTACTTC. This encodes CASSPGAAYEQYF.

This clonotype showed up just a few times. The chain links TRBV6-5 to TRBJ2-4, with a weak D call TRBD1 (5 bases). There are 13 residues in the CDR3. Germline assignment: CDR1 MNHEY and CDR2 SVGAGI. V gave up 1 base and J gave up 8 bases, with 9 bases separating them. The CDR3 reads CASSYWGRDIQYF. CDR3 nucleotides: TGTGCCAGCAGTTACTGGGGCCGGGACATTCAGTACTTC.

This rearrangement joins TRBV20-1 to TRBJ1-1, with 9 bases that match TRBD1. Per the germline V gene, CDR1 is DFQATT and CDR2 is SNEGSKA (reference sequence). The CDR3 consists of 13 residues. Trimming removed 5 bases from V and 6 bases from J; junction bases left unmatched: 7. CDR3 amino acids: CSAGGQGFPEAFF. CDR3 coding DNA: TGCAGTGCTGGTGGACAGGGGTTCCCTGAAGCTTTCTTT.

Many counts were recorded for this clonotype. The V gene is TRBV6-5, the J gene TRBJ2-7; D is perhaps TRBD2 (5 bases). The CDR3 spans 13 residues. The V end lost 9 bases, the J end lost 2 bases, and 14 bases lay between the germline ends. In germline, CDR1 is MNHEY, CDR2 SVGAGI. CDR3 protein: CASIERLPYEQYF. CDR3 in DNA: TGTGCCAGTATAGAGCGGTTACCCTACGAGCAGTACTTC.

This chain joins TRBV11-2 and TRBJ1-3; 7 nucleotides line up with TRBD1. Germline V gives CDR1 SGHAT, CDR2 FQNNGV. The J segment lost 0 bases and the V segment lost 4 bases, leaving 6 bases of the junction unmatched. This CDR3 has 16 amino acids. Here the CDR3 reads CASSSSRDSSGNTIYF. The CDR3 nucleotides read TGTGCCAGCAGCTCAAGCCGGGACAGCTCTGGAAACACCATATATTTT.

This clonotype was detected ten times or more. Since a much larger clone is just one base distant, this may be a read error. The chain employs TRBV11-2 and TRBJ2-5, with unresolved D. The CDR3 has 12 residues. The V end lost 4 bases, the J end lost 5 bases, and 8 bases lay between the germline ends. Germline CDR1 SGHAT, CDR2 FQNNGV. The CDR3 DNA reads TGTGCCAGCAGCTCAGAAGGGGAGACCCAGTACTTC. Translated: CASSSEGETQYF.